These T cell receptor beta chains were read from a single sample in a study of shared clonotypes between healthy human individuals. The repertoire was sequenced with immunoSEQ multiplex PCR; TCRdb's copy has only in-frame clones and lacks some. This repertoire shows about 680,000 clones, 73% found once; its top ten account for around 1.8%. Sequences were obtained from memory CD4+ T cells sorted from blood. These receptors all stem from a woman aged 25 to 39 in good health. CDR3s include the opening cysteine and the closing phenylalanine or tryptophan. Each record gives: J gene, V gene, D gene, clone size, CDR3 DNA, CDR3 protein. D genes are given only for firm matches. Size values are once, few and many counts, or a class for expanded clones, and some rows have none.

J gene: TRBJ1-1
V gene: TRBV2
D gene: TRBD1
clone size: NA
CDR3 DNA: TGTGCCAGCAGTGATGACAGGGCGGGCACTGAAGCTTTCTTT
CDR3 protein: CASSDDRAGTEAFF

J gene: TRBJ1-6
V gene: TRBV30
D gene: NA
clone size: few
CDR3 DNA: TGTGCCTGGAATAGGGGCCATATCAATTCACCCCTCCACTTT
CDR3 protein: CAWNRGHINSPLHF

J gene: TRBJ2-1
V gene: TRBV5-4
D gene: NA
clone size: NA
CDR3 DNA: TGTGCCAGCAGCTTGTCTCGACCACTGTACAATGAGCAGTTCTTC
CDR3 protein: CASSLSRPLYNEQFF

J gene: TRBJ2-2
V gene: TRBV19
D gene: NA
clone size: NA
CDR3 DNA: TGTGCCAGTAGAACTATAGCGGATGCGAACACCGGGGAGCTGTTTTTT
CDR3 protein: CASRTIADANTGELFF

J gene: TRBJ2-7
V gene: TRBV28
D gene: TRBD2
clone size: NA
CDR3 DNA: TGTGCCAGCAGTCCGGGACTAGCGGGACCCTCCTACGAGCAGTACTTC
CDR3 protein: CASSPGLAGPSYEQYF

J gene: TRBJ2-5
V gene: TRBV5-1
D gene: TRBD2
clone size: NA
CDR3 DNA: TGCGCCAGCAGCCTTAGCGGGGGAAAAGAGACCCAGTACTTC
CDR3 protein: CASSLSGGKETQYF

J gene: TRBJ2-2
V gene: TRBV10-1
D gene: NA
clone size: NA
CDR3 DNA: TGCGTACTAAGGGCGGAGGGCACCGGGGAGCTGTTTTTT
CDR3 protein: CVLRAEGTGELFF

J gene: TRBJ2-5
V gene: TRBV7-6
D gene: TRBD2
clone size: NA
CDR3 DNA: TGTGCCAGCAGCTTAGTGGTGCGGGAGGGCCGGGAGACCCAGTACTTC
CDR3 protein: CASSLVVREGRETQYF

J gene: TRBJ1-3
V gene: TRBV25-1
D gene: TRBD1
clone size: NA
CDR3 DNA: TGTGCCAGCAGTGGAGGGACAGCTTCGGACACCATATATTTT
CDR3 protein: CASSGGTASDTIYF

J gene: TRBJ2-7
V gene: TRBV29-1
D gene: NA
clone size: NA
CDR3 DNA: TGCAGCGTTGCATACAGGAGCTACGAGCAGTACTTC
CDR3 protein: CSVAYRSYEQYF

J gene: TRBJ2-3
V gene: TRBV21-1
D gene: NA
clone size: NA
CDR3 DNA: TGTGCCAGCAGCAAAGGAAGCTCGTTTCTAAATACGCAGTATTTT
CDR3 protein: CASSKGSSFLNTQYF

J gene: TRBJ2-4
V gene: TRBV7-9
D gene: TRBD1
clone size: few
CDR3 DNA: TGTGCCAGCACCACGACAGGGTACCAAAACATTCAGTACTTC
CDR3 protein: CASTTTGYQNIQYF

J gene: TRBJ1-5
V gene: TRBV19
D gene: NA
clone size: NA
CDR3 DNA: TGTGCCAGTAGTATGTGGGTTGGTCTGGGCAATCAGCCCCAGCATTTT
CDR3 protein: CASSMWVGLGNQPQHF

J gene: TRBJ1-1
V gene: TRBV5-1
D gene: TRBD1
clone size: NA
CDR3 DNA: TGCGCCAGCAGCTTGGGTGTGAGGACAGGGCTTTTTACTGAAGCTTTCTTT
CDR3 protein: CASSLGVRTGLFTEAFF

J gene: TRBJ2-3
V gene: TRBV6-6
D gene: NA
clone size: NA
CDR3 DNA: TGTGCCAGCAGTTACAGGGTAGGGTCAGATACGCAGTATTTT
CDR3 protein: CASSYRVGSDTQYF

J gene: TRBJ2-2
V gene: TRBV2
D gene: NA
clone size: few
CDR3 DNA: TGTGCCAGCACGCGGGAAGGGGTGAACACCGGGGAGCTGTTTTTT
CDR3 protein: CASTREGVNTGELFF

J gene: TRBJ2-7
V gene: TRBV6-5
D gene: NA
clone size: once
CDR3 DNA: TGTGCCAGCAGCCCGACAACAGGGGAGCAGTACTTC
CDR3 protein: CASSPTTGEQYF

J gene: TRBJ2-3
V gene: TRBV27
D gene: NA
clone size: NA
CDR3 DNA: TGTGCCAGCACCATTTCCGGGGTAGCAGATACGCAGTATTTT
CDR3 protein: CASTISGVADTQYF

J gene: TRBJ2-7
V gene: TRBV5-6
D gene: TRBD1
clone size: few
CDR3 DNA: TGTGCCAGTGCCCGGGACAGGGCCAACGAGCAGTACTTC
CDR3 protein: CASARDRANEQYF

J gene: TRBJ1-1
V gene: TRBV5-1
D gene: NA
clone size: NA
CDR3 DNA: TGCGCCAGCAGGTTTGAGGGAGGCACTGAAGCTTTCTTT
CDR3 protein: CASRFEGGTEAFF

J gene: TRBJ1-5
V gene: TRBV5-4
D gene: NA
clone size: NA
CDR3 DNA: TGTGCCAGCAGCTTGGGAGGGGGAGACGCGCATCAGCCCCAGCATTTT
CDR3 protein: CASSLGGGDAHQPQHF

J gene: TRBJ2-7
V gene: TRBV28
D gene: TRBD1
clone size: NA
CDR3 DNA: TGTGCCAGCAGGGGACAGGGGACCGAGCAGTACTTC
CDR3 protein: CASRGQGTEQYF